This entry is about one T cell receptor beta chain. Its target is not known. In TCRdb, the 5' RACE reads were re-called with MiXCR into one record per CDR3 protein. The profile shows tens of thousands of distinct CDR3 sequences, around 12% of them singletons. Germline assignment: CDR1 SGHVS and CDR2 FNYEAQ. The V gene end was trimmed by 4 bases and the J gene end by 2 bases; junction bases not matched to a gene: 8. This CDR3 is 15 amino acids long. The data derive from a study of T-cell memory formation after mild COVID-19. General study points: Contracting clones, day 15 to 85, had balanced CD4/CD8, and later expanders favored CD4+. Second-wave clones peaking on day 37 lacked confirmed SARS-CoV-2 specificity.

The receptor comes from a man aged 18 to 29 who had mild COVID-19 (a few samples of this study predate the infection). Cell type and time point are not known. The chain employs TRBV7-6 and TRBJ2-7; TRBD1 agrees at 7 bases. Sequencing used PBMCs or a T cell subset sorted from them (not recorded which). The CDR3 protein is CASSSPVGQPYEQYF. The CDR3 DNA follows: TGTGCCAGCAGCTCACCCGTGGGACAGCCCTACGAGCAGTACTTC.